The 10 T cell receptor beta chains below come from one sample, sequenced in a study of beta chain features in type 1 diabetes (dated by TCRdb to the late 2010s). The receptor library was made with the immunoSEQ multiplex PCR assay. The High Capacity cDNA Reverse Transcription Kit was used to reverse transcribe all of the isolated RNA, meaning that expressed TCRB transcripts were what got sequenced. Entries here come from immuneACCESS through TCRdb and include only in-frame sequences with V and J called. Some clones fail to appear in such tables; in the studies checked, an unresolved V gene covers under half of the shortfall, and the cause of the remainder is unknown. The table for this sample lists 300,000 to 400,000 clones; 8% of them were counted only once. The ten largest clones capture around 0.45% of the sample. Sequencing used central memory CD4+ T cells from blood. The receptors here all came from a woman aged 18 to 35 in good health.

The rearrangement joins TRBV18 to TRBJ2-1; no definite D call. The V end lost 3 bases, the J end lost 7 bases, and 10 bases lay between the germline ends. Looked up from germline, CDR1 is KGHSH and CDR2 is LQKENI. The CDR3 runs 13 residues. The CDR3: CASSPPVGNEQFF. The DNA of the CDR3 is TGTGCCAGCTCACCCCCCGTCGGGAATGAGCAGTTCTTC.

V is TRBV7-3 and J is TRBJ2-1, with 10 bases fitting TRBD1. Germline V gene lookup returns CDR1 SGHTA and CDR2 FQGTGA. CDR3 length equals 14 residues. Losses at the gene ends were 5 bases for V and 8 bases for J; bases not matched to a gene: 6. The CDR3 nucleotides read TGTGCCAGCAGCCCGGGGACAGGGGTCGATGAGCAGTTCTTC. Amino acid sequence: CASSPGTGVDEQFF.

In this sample, this clone turned up a few times. Other DNA sequences within the sample encode an identical CDR3. The chain is built from TRBV7-8 and TRBJ2-7; the D is unclear. Germline lookup yields CDR1 SGHVS and CDR2 FQNEAQ. The V and J ends lost 0 bases and 5 bases respectively, with 5 bases between them. This CDR3 region has 12 residues. In DNA, the CDR3 is TGTGCCAGCAGCTTAGCCGGTCACGAGCAGTACTTC. Translated, it gives CASSLAGHEQYF.

The chain carries TRBV4-3 and TRBJ1-2; 7 bases line up with TRBD1. CDR1 is LGHNA and CDR2 is YSLEER in the germline V gene. After removal of 0 bases from V and 6 bases from J, the junction contained 10 bases not matched to a gene. This CDR3 has 16 amino acids. The CDR3 region is CASSQEARGRRNGYTF. As DNA, the CDR3 is TGCGCCAGCAGCCAAGAGGCGAGGGGGCGCAGGAATGGCTACACCTTC.

This clone was seen a handful of times. The rearrangement links TRBV11-2 to TRBJ1-2; D is unresolved. Trimming cost V 5 bases and J 6 bases, with 19 bases left between them. This CDR3 has 15 amino acids. The germline gives CDR1 SGHAT, CDR2 FQNNGV. CDR3 DNA: TGTGCCAGCAGCCTAGCCCGCGAGCGGCGGGATGGCTACACCTTC. It translates to CASSLARERRDGYTF. The whole variable domain, filled in from reference TRBV11-2 and TRBJ1-2, reads EAGVAQSPRYKIIEKRQSVAFWCNPISGHATLYWYQQILGQGPKLLIQFQNNGVVDDSQLPKDRFSAERLKGVDSTLKIQPAKLEDSAVYLCASSLARERRDGYTFGSGTRLTVV.

This clone was counted between two and nine times. The chain couples TRBV7-3 to TRBJ2-1; D assignment may be TRBD1 or TRBD2 (5 bases each). CDR1 and CDR2 (germline): SGHTA, FQGTGA. V was pared by 7 bases and J by 3 bases, with 19 bases between. The CDR3 sequence is 16 residues long. CDR3 sequence: CASNRVKGPGYNEQFF. CDR3 in DNA: TGTGCCAGCAATAGGGTTAAGGGACCGGGCTACAATGAGCAGTTCTTC.

This clone appeared many times. The rearrangement joins TRBV5-6 to TRBJ2-5; 8 nucleotides line up with TRBD2. From germline, CDR1 is SGHDT and CDR2 YYEEEE. V dropped 5 bases and J dropped 3; count of bases not matched to a gene: 6. This CDR3 comprises 14 residues. The CDR3, as DNA: TGTGCCAGCAGTTCGACTAGCGAAAAAGAGACCCAGTACTTC. Translation: CASSSTSEKETQYF.

V usage is TRBV6-6 and J usage is TRBJ2-5; D might be TRBD1 (6 bases). The CDR3 totals 15 residues. CDR1 is MNHNY and CDR2 is SVGAGI in the germline V gene (reference sequence). Trimming stripped 9 bases from V and 1 base from J, with 18 bases between. The CDR3 sequence: CASTLQGWSQETQYF. The CDR3 coding sequence is TGTGCCAGTACACTACAGGGCTGGTCCCAAGAGACCCAGTACTTC.

The sample holds many counts of this clone. The rearrangement joins TRBV27 to TRBJ2-6, with D perhaps TRBD1 (6 bases). V lost 5 bases and J 0 bases, leaving 11 bases between the germline ends. The CDR3 contains 16 residues. Germline CDR1 MNHEY, CDR2 SMNVEV (reference sequence). This CDR3 reads CASSPQGYSGANVLTF. As DNA, the CDR3 is TGTGCCAGCAGTCCCCAGGGGTACTCTGGGGCCAACGTCCTGACTTTC.

This clone occurred many times. The chain joins TRBV29-1 to TRBJ2-1; D tentatively reads TRBD1 or TRBD2 (5 bases each). The CDR3 length is 14 residues. The germline V and J ends were trimmed by 7 bases and 1 base, with 14 bases remaining between them. Germline CDR1 and CDR2: SQVTM and ANQGSEA. The chain's CDR3 is CSANAWGSYNEQFF. The CDR3 region has the DNA TGCAGCGCCAATGCCTGGGGGTCCTACAATGAGCAGTTCTTC.